This is a list of T cell receptor beta chains from one sample in a study of siplizumab effects on memory and regulatory T cells. Generated by immunoSEQ multiplex PCR, the TCRdb table keeps only in-frame clones and is missing some. Among around 65,000 clones listed, 79% were seen once. Material for sequencing was memory CD4+ T cells sorted from blood. These receptors came from a human donor in good health. Both conserved end residues are part of each CDR3. D genes are given only for firm matches. Rows give clone size only sometimes, using once, few, many, or a class for an expanded clone.

TRBJ2-1,TRBV7-9,TRBD1,.,CASSPDRVNEQFF,TGTGCCAGCAGCCCGGACAGGGTCAATGAGCAGTTCTTC
TRBJ2-7,TRBV5-6,.,few,CASSFGPGAAEQYF,TGTGCCAGCAGCTTCGGTCCGGGGGCGGCTGAGCAGTACTTC
TRBJ1-1,TRBV5-5,.,.,CASSSSQRGTEAFF,TGTGCCAGCAGCTCATCACAGAGGGGCACTGAAGCTTTCTTT
TRBJ1-2,TRBV6-5,.,.,CASSSGLYGYTF,TGTGCCAGCAGTTCGGGACTGTATGGCTACACCTTC
TRBJ1-2,TRBV27,TRBD1,.,CASSFRQGHGYTF,TGTGCCAGCAGTTTTAGACAGGGACATGGCTACACCTTC
TRBJ2-3,TRBV7-2,TRBD2,.,CASSLQAGLAGTDTQYF,TGTGCCAGCAGCCTCCAAGCGGGACTAGCGGGCACAGATACGCAGTATTTT
TRBJ1-1,TRBV5-6,.,.,CASSRTSVNTEAFF,TGTGCCAGCAGCCGAACCTCAGTGAACACTGAAGCTTTCTTT
TRBJ2-2,TRBV7-3,TRBD2,.,CASRPGTSVTNTGELFF,TGTGCCAGCAGACCCGGGACTAGCGTAACGAACACCGGGGAGCTGTTTTTT
TRBJ2-1,TRBV19,TRBD1,.,CASRSRGQGGGNEQFF,TGTGCCAGTAGATCCCGAGGACAGGGAGGAGGCAATGAGCAGTTCTTC
TRBJ2-2,TRBV5-1,TRBD2,.,CASSLQAGTTGELFF,TGCGCCAGCAGCTTACAAGCGGGGACCACCGGGGAGCTGTTTTTT
TRBJ2-2,TRBV5-6,.,.,CASSFLVGNTGELFF,TGTGCCAGCAGCTTTTTGGTGGGAAACACCGGGGAGCTGTTTTTT
TRBJ1-2,TRBV11-2,TRBD1,.,CASSLERQGNGYTF,TGTGCCAGCAGCTTAGAAAGACAGGGGAATGGCTACACCTTC
TRBJ1-2,TRBV2,TRBD1,.,CASSRQGPNYGYTF,TGTGCCAGCAGCAGACAGGGGCCGAACTATGGCTACACCTTC
TRBJ1-1,TRBV5-5,.,.,CASSLDSHTEAFF,TGTGCCAGCAGCTTGGACAGCCACACTGAAGCTTTCTTT
TRBJ2-3,TRBV6-6,TRBD2,.,CASTTWRGALTDTQYF,TGTGCCAGCACCACGTGGCGGGGGGCCCTCACAGATACGCAGTATTTT
TRBJ2-5,TRBV14,TRBD2,.,CASSQLAGAETQYF,TGTGCCAGCAGCCAGCTAGCGGGGGCCGAGACCCAGTACTTC
TRBJ1-2,TRBV10-3,.,.,CAISESGGFNYGYTF,TGTGCCATCAGTGAGTCAGGAGGGTTTAACTATGGCTACACCTTC
TRBJ1-2,TRBV6-5,.,.,CASSLDGNYGYTF,TGTGCCAGCAGCCTGGACGGTAACTATGGCTACACCTTC
TRBJ1-2,TRBV6-4,.,.,CASRVAGRAQPFNYGYTF,TGTGCCAGCAGGGTTGCCGGCAGGGCCCAGCCTTTTAACTATGGCTACACCTTC
TRBJ2-4,TRBV1,.,.,CTSSQVVWRTGENIQYF,TGCACCAGCAGCCAAGTCGTATGGCGTACGGGAGAAAACATTCAGTACTTC
TRBJ2-7,TRBV6-8,.,.,CASSYRRSSYEQYF,TGTGCCAGCAGTTACCGGCGGAGCTCCTACGAGCAGTACTTC
TRBJ1-6,TRBV18,TRBD1,.,CASSTPDRGKLNSPLHF,TGTGCCAGCTCGACCCCCGACAGGGGAAAATTGAATTCACCCCTCCACTTT
TRBJ1-3,TRBV30,.,.,CAWSVQGTSGNTIYF,TGTGCCTGGAGTGTTCAGGGAACCAGTGGAAACACCATATATTTT
TRBJ2-5,TRBV5-1,.,.,CASSYQETQYF,TGCGCCAGCAGCTATCAAGAGACCCAGTACTTC
TRBJ2-3,TRBV11-3,.,.,CASSLGQGLDTQYF,TGTGCCAGCAGCTTGGGCCAGGGGCTAGATACGCAGTATTTT
TRBJ2-7,TRBV4-2,.,.,CASSQGASSSYEQYF,TGTGCCAGCAGCCAAGGCGCTAGCAGCTCCTACGAGCAGTACTTC
TRBJ2-5,TRBV28,.,.,CASSLWRGGQETQYF,TGTGCCAGCAGTTTATGGCGGGGAGGCCAAGAGACCCAGTACTTC
TRBJ1-5,TRBV28,TRBD1,few,CASSTIGTGLNQPQHF,TGTGCCAGCAGTACTATAGGGACAGGGTTAAATCAGCCCCAGCATTTT
TRBJ2-1,TRBV5-1,TRBD1,.,CASSGRDSPDTKEQFF,TGCGCCAGCAGCGGCCGGGACAGCCCCGATACCAAGGAGCAGTTCTTC
TRBJ2-7,TRBV2,TRBD1,.,CASSDQDRGLYPQYF,TGTGCCAGCAGTGACCAAGACAGGGGGCTTTATCCACAGTACTTC
TRBJ1-5,TRBV27,TRBD1,.,CASSTGGFSNQPQHF,TGTGCCAGCAGTACAGGGGGCTTTAGCAATCAGCCCCAGCATTTT